This section outlines one T cell receptor (beta chain) sequence together with its context. This specimen belongs to a study of Ad26.COV2.S vaccination and SARS-CoV-2 variants. Background on the study: It was the COV1001 Ad26.COV2.S trial arm that included the donor.

Treatment of the sample: about 20 received Ad26.COV2.S at low or high dose, single or two shots; roughly five received placebo; per-sample allocation not given. Specimen acquisition occurred on day 63 following the initial vaccine or placebo injection. In Boston, an adult donor aged 18-55 years took part. Profiled with immunoSEQ multiplex PCR; TCRdb holds only in-frame clones, not every one. This table has more than 350,000 clones, approximately 92% appearing once. Germline CDR1 SGHNT, CDR2 YYREEE (reference sequence). Trimming took 4 bases from V and 1 from J; bases not matched to a gene: 7. The length of the CDR3 is 15 residues.

The sample in question was peripheral blood, obtained in a trial of Ad26.COV2.S vaccine versus placebo. The sequence came from a person between 18 and 59 years old who received the Ad26.COV2.S COVID-19 vaccine or a placebo. J is TRBJ1-1 and V is TRBV5-4, with TRBD1 matching 7 bases. CDR3 sequence reads: CASSPPGQKNTEAFF. CDR3 DNA: TGTGCCAGCAGCCCACCGGGACAGAAGAACACTGAAGCTTTCTTT.